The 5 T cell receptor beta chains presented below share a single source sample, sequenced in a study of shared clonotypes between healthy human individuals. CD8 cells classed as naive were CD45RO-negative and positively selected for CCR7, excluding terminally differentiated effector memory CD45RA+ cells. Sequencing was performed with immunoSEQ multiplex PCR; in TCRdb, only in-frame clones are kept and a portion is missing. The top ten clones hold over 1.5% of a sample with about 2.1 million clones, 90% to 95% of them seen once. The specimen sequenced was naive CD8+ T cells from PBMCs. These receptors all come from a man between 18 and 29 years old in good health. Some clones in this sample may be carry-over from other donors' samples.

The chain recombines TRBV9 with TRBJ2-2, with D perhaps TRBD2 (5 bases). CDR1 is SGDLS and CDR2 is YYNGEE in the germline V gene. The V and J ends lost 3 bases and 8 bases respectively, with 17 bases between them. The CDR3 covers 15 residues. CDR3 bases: TGTGCCAGCAGCGGAGGGCTCGCGACGGTGGGGGAGCTGTTTTTT. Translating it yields CASSGGLATVGELFF.

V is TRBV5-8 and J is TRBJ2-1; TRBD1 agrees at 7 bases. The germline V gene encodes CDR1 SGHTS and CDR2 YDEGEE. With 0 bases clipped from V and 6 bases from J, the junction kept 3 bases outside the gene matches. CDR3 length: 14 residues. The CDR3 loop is CASSLGQGVNEQFF. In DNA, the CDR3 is TGTGCCAGCAGCTTGGGACAGGGTGTCAATGAGCAGTTCTTC.

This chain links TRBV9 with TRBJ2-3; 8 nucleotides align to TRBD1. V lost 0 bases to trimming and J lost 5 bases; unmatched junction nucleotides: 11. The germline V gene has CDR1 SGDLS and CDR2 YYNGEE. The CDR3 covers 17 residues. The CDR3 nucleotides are TGTGCCAGCAGCGTAGCTTCCAGGGGGCGCATTAGAGATACGCAGTATTTT. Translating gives CASSVASRGRIRDTQYF.

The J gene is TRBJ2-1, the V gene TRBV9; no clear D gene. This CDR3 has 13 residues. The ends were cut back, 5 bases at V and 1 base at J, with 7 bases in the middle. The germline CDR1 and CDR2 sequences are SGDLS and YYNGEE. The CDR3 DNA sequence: TGTGCCAGCAGGGCTGGTTCCTACAATGAGCAGTTCTTC. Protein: CASRAGSYNEQFF. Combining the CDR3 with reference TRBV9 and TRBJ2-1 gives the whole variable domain DSGVTQTPKHLITATGQRVTLRCSPRSGDLSVYWYQQSLDQGLQFLIQYYNGEERAKGNILERFSAQQFPDLHSELNLSSLELGDSALYFCASRAGSYNEQFFGPGTRLTVL.

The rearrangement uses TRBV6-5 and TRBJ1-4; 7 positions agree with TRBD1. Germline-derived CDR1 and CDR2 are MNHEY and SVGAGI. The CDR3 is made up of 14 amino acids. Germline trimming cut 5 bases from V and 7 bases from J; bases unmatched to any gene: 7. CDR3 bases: TGTGCCAGCAGTCATCGACAGGGTGGTGAAAAACTGTTTTTT. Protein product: CASSHRQGGEKLFF.